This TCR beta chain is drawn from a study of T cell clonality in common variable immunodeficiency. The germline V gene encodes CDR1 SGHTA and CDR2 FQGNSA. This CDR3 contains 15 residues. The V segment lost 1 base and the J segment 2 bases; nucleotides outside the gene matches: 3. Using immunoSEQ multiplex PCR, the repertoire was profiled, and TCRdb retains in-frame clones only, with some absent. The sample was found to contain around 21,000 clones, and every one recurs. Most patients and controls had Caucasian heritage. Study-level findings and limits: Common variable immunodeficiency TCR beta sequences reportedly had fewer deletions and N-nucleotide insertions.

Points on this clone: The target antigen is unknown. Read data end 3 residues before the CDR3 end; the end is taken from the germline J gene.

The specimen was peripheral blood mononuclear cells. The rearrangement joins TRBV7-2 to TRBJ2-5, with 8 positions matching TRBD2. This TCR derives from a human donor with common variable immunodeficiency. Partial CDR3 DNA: TGTGCCAGCAGCTTAGTTACTAGCGGACAAGAGACC. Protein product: CASSLVTSGQET. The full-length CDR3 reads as CASSLVTSGQETQYF.